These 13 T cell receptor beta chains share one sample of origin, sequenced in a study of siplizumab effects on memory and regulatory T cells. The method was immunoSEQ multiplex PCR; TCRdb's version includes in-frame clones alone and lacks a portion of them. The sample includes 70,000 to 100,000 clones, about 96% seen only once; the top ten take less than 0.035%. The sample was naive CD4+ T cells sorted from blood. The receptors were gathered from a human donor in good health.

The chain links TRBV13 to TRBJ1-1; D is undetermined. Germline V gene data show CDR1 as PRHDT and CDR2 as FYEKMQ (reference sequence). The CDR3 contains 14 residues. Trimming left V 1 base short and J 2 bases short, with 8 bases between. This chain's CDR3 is CASSLARRNTEAFF. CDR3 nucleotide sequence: TGTGCCAGCAGCTTAGCCAGGCGTAACACTGAAGCTTTCTTT.

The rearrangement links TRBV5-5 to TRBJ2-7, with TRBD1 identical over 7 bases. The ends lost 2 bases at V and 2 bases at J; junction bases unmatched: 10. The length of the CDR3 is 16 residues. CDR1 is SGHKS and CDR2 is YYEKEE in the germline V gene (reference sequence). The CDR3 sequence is CASSLPRGTVPYEQYF. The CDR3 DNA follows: TGTGCCAGCAGCTTACCCAGGGGGACAGTACCCTACGAGCAGTACTTC.

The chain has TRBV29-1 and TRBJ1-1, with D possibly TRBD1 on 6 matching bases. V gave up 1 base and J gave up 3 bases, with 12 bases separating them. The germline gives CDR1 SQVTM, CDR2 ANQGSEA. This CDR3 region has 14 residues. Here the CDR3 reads CSVEVGGLYTEAFF. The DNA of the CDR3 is TGCAGCGTTGAAGTTGGGGGGCTTTACACTGAAGCTTTCTTT.

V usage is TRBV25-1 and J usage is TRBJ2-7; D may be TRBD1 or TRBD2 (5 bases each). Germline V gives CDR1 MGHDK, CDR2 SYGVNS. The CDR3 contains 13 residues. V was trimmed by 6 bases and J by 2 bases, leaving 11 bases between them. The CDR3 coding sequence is TGTGCCAGCAGGGGGGAATTACCCTACGAGCAGTACTTC. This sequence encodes CASRGELPYEQYF.

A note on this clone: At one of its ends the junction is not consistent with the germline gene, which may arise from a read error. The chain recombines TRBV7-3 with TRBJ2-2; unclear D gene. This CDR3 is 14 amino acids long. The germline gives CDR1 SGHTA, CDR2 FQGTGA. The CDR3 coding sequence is TGTGCCAGCAGCCTAACAGCCAACACCGGGGAGCTGTTTTTT. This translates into CASSLTANTGELFF.

The chain's CDR3 is CASPSYNEQFF. CDR3 DNA: TGTGCCAGCCCCTCGTACAATGAGCAGTTCTTC. This chain uses TRBV7-9 with TRBJ2-1; no clear D gene. The V and J ends lost 8 bases and 4 bases respectively, with 6 bases between them. The CDR3 runs 11 residues. Germline values: CDR1 SEHNR, CDR2 FQNEAQ (reference sequence).

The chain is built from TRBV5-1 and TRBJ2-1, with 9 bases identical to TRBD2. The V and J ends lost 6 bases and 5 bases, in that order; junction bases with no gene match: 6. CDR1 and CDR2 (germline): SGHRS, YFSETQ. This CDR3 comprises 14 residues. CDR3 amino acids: CASTLSGGHNEQFF. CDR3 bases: TGCGCCAGCACCCTAAGCGGGGGGCACAATGAGCAGTTCTTC.

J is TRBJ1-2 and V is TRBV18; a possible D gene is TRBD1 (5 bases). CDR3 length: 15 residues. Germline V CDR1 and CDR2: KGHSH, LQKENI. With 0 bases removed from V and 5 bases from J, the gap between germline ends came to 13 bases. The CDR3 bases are TGTGCCAGCTCACCACCGGGGACGGTCCAATATGGCTACACCTTC. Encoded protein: CASSPPGTVQYGYTF.

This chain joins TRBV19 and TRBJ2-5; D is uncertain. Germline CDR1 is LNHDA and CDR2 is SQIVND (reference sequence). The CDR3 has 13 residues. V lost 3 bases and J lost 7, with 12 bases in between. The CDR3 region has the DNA TGTGCCAGTAGTATGACAAACGCCGGGACCCAGTACTTC. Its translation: CASSMTNAGTQYF. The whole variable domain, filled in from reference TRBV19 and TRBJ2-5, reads DGGITQSPKYLFRKEGQNVTLSCEQNLNHDAMYWYRQDPGQGLRLIYYSQIVNDFQKGDIAEGYSVSREKKESFPLTVTSAQKNPTAFYLCASSMTNAGTQYFGPGTRLLVL.

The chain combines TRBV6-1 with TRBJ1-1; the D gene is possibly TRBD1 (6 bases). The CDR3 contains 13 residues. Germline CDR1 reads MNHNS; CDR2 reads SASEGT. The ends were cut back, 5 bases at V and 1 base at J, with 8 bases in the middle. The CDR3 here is CASSTQGNTEAFF. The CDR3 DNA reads TGTGCCAGCAGTACACAGGGGAACACTGAAGCTTTCTTT.

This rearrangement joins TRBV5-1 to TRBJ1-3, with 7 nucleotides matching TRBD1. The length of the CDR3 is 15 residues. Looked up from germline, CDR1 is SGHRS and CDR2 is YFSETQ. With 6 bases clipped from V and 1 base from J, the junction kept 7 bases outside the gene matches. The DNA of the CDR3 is TGCGCCAGCACCGCTCAGACAGGGTCTGGAAACACCATATATTTT. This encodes CASTAQTGSGNTIYF.

As DNA, the CDR3 is TGTGCCAGCAGCATAAACCCTACTGTATCGCGGGGGGCGAACACCGGGGAGCTGTTTTTT. It is translated as CASSINPTVSRGANTGELFF. The chain is built from TRBV7-7 and TRBJ2-2; 8 positions agree with TRBD2. The CDR3 has 20 residues. The germline V gene encodes CDR1 SSHAT and CDR2 FNYEAQ (reference sequence). J was trimmed by 0 bases and V by 5 bases; bases with no gene match: 17.

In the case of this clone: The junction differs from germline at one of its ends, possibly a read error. Here the CDR3 reads CASSFRGKAAKEKLFF. The CDR3 DNA reads as TGTGCCAGCAGTTTTAGGGGGAAGGCAGCTAAGGAAAAACTGTTTTTT. This chain links TRBV28 with TRBJ1-4, with TRBD1 as a possible D gene (6 bases). This CDR3 is 16 amino acids long. CDR1 is MDHEN and CDR2 is SYDVKM in the germline V gene.